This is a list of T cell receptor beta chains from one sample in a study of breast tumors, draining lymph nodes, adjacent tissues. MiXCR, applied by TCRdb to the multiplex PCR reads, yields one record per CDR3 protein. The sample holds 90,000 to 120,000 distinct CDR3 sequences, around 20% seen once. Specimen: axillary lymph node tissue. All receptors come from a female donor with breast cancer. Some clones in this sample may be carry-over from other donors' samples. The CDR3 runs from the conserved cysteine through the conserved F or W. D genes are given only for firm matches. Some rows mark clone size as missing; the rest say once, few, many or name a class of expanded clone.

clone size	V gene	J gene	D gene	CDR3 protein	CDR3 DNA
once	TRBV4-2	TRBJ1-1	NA	CASSHPPGYTWDTEAFF	TGTGCCAGCAGCCATCCCCCAGGGTATACTTGGGACACTGAAGCTTTCTTT
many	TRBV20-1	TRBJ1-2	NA	CSAPGGRGIYGYTF	TGCAGTGCCCCCGGGGGCAGAGGGATCTATGGCTACACCTTC
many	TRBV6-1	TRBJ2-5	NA	CASSTRLPQETQYF	TGTGCCAGCAGTACTAGACTCCCACAAGAGACCCAGTACTTC
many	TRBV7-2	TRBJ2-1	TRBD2	CASSYWGGLAGEYEQFF	TGTGCCAGCAGCTACTGGGGTGGGCTAGCGGGAGAGTATGAGCAGTTCTTC
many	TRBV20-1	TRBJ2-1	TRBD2	CSAQAGGPKNEQFF	TGCAGTGCCCAAGCGGGAGGGCCGAAGAATGAGCAGTTCTTC
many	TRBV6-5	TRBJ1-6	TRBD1	CASSRTTGTGNSPLHF	TGTGCCAGCAGTCGAACTACCGGGACAGGGAATTCACCCCTCCACTTT
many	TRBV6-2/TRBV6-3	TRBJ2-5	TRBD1	CASSSNNLGQVWYF	TGTGCCAGCAGTTCAAATAACCTGGGACAGGTCTGGTACTTC
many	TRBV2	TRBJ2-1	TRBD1	CASSQQGSQFF	TGTGCCAGCAGCCAACAGGGGTCGCAGTTCTTC
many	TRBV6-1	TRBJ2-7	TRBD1	CASTPSSGQGSYEQYF	TGTGCCAGCACGCCGTCCTCCGGACAGGGTTCCTACGAGCAGTACTTC
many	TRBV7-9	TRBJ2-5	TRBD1	CASSITAGTGGETQYF	TGTGCCAGCAGCATTACGGCCGGGACAGGGGGGGAGACCCAGTACTTC
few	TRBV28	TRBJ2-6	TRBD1	CASGRQGVGGANVLTF	TGTGCCAGCGGGCGACAGGGGGTTGGAGGGGCCAACGTCCTGACTTTC
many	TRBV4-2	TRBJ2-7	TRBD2	CASSQVDFGLAGEVGYEQYF	TGTGCCAGCAGCCAAGTCGATTTTGGACTAGCGGGAGAAGTCGGGTACGAGCAGTACTTC
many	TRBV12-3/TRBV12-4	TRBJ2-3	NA	CASNLGRTTQYF	TGTGCCAGCAACTTAGGAAGAACTACGCAGTATTTT
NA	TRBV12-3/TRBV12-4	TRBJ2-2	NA	CASSFAGTGELFF	TGTGCCAGCAGTTTCGCAGGCACCGGGGAGCTGTTTTTT
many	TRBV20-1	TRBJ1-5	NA	CSARDSGRNQPQHF	TGCAGTGCTAGAGATTCTGGCAGAAATCAGCCCCAGCATTTT
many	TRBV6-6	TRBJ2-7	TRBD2	CASKKRLAVPTSYEQYF	TGTGCCAGCAAAAAGAGACTAGCGGTCCCTACCTCCTACGAGCAGTACTTC
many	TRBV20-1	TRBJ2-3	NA	CSARDKLGLSTDTQYF	TGCAGTGCTAGAGACAAACTAGGGCTTTCCACAGATACGCAGTATTTT
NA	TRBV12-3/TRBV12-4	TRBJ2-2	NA	CASSQTYTGELFF	TGTGCCAGCAGCCAAACCTACACCGGGGAGCTGTTTTTT
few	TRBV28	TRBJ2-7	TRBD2	CASSLPPLLAGGPISYEQYF	TGTGCCAGCAGTTTACCCCCGCTTTTAGCGGGAGGGCCGATCTCCTACGAGCAGTACTTC
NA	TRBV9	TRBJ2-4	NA	CASSTRLGNIQYF	TGTGCCAGCAGCACCAGACTGGGAAACATTCAGTACTTC
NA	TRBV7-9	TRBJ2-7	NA	CATGRESVEQYF	TGTGCCACGGGCAGGGAGTCGGTCGAGCAGTACTTC
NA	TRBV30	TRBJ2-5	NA	CAWSSPGGTGSVETQYF	TGTGCCTGGAGCTCCCCGGGGGGGACAGGGAGTGTAGAGACCCAGTACTTC
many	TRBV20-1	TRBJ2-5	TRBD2	CSASPAGGLQETQYF	TGCAGTGCTAGTCCTGCGGGAGGCCTCCAAGAGACCCAGTACTTC
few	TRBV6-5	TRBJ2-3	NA	CASSARLGRPLIDTQYF	TGTGCCAGCAGTGCAAGACTAGGGCGCCCTTTGATAGATACGCAGTATTTT